A selection of T cell receptor beta chains follows, all from one sample in a study of CD8+ T cells in alopecia areata. The table came from immunoSEQ multiplex PCR; TCRdb's copy has only in-frame clones and leaves some out. The sample lists fewer than 200,000 clones; roughly 50% were seen once. The sample consisted of CD8+ T cells sorted from blood, taken at week 24, from a patient treated with tofacitinib. Receptors originate from a human donor with alopecia areata. The CDR3 runs from the conserved cysteine through the conserved F or W. D genes are given only for firm matches. Rows give clone size only sometimes, using once, few, many, or a class for an expanded clone.

V	D	size	J	length	DNA	CDR3
TRBV2	NA	NA	TRBJ1-2	14	TGTGCCAGCCCGGAGCCAGGCCCCCACTATGGCTACACCTTC	CASPEPGPHYGYTF
TRBV30	TRBD1	NA	TRBJ1-2	13	TGTGCCTGGACCGAGGGACAGTTCTATGGCTACACCTTC	CAWTEGQFYGYTF
TRBV13	NA	few	TRBJ1-1	14	TGTGCCAGCAGAAACAGCCTACCGGTCACTGAAGCTTTCTTT	CASRNSLPVTEAFF
TRBV7-9	TRBD1	NA	TRBJ1-2	13	TGTGCCAGCAGCCATCGGACAGGGGATGGCTACACCTTC	CASSHRTGDGYTF
TRBV9	NA	few	TRBJ2-2	16	TGTGCCAGCAGCGGCGGACAGAGTGGAGTCACCGGGGAGCTGTTTTTT	CASSGGQSGVTGELFF
TRBV5-6	NA	NA	TRBJ2-5	14	TGTGCCAGCAGCTTGGGACAGATCCAAGAGACCCAGTACTTC	CASSLGQIQETQYF
TRBV2	NA	NA	TRBJ2-5	16	TGTGCCAGCAGTGACTTGAGGGAGCTGTCGCAAGAGACCCAGTACTTC	CASSDLRELSQETQYF
TRBV23-1	NA	few	TRBJ1-5	14	TGCGCCAGCACCCCCGGAGGAAAGAATCAGCCCCAGCATTTT	CASTPGGKNQPQHF
TRBV27	NA	NA	TRBJ2-6	15	TGTGCCAGCAGCCTACAGAGCTCTGGGGCCAACGTCCTGACTTTC	CASSLQSSGANVLTF
TRBV25-1	NA	once	TRBJ1-2	13	TGTGCCAGTAGCAAGATCTTACACTATGGCTACACCTTC	CASSKILHYGYTF
TRBV25-1	NA	NA	TRBJ2-3	17	TGTGCCAGCAGTGAACTAAGCAGGGCCACTAGCACAGATACGCAGTATTTT	CASSELSRATSTDTQYF
TRBV7-3	TRBD1	NA	TRBJ1-1	15	TGTGCCAGCAGCTTAAGCGCGACAGGGGTCACTGAAGCTTTCTTT	CASSLSATGVTEAFF
TRBV5-6	NA	few	TRBJ2-1	12	TGTGCCAGCAGCTCCATGGGGAATGAGCAGTTCTTC	CASSSMGNEQFF
TRBV5-6	NA	NA	TRBJ2-3	14	TGTGCCAGCAGCTTGGCCAGCGGACTAGATACGCAGTATTTT	CASSLASGLDTQYF
TRBV30	NA	NA	TRBJ1-2	14	TGTGCCTGGGGTGAATCCTCAGCTAACTATGGCTACACCTTC	CAWGESSANYGYTF
TRBV4-1	NA	once	TRBJ1-5	16	TGCGCCAGCAGCCTCGAATGGACGGACATAAATCAGCCCCAGCATTTT	CASSLEWTDINQPQHF
TRBV4-1	TRBD2	NA	TRBJ2-3	12	TGCGCCACTAGCGGGGGGGCGGATACGCAGTATTTT	CATSGGADTQYF
TRBV7-9	NA	NA	TRBJ2-5	16	TGTGCCAGCAGCTTAGGAGTAAGCAGGGCGCGGGAGACCCAGTACTTC	CASSLGVSRARETQYF
TRBV2	NA	few	TRBJ2-3	14	TGTGCCAGCAGGTCTAGCGACTACACAGATACGCAGTATTTT	CASRSSDYTDTQYF
TRBV4-1	NA	NA	TRBJ1-1	17	TGCGCCAGCAGCCGAGTCTTCCCCGGGAGGGATGACACTGAAGCTTTCTTT	CASSRVFPGRDDTEAFF
TRBV2	NA	NA	TRBJ2-5	16	TGTGCCAGCAGTGTTAGGTCCCGACCTCGAAATGAGACCCAGTACTTC	CASSVRSRPRNETQYF
TRBV15	NA	NA	TRBJ2-5	14	TGTGCCACCACAGAAGCGAGGGGCGCCGAGACCCAGTACTTC	CATTEARGAETQYF
TRBV9	NA	NA	TRBJ1-2	16	TGTGCCAGCAGCGTAGGGGAGCACATAAGGAACTATGGCTACACCTTC	CASSVGEHIRNYGYTF
TRBV6-5	NA	NA	TRBJ1-2	14	TGTGCCAGCAGTTACTCGAAGCGCGGATATGGCTACACCTTC	CASSYSKRGYGYTF
TRBV13	NA	many	TRBJ2-2	13	TGTGCCAGCAGCTCATACAGGACCGGGGAGCTGTTTTTT	CASSSYRTGELFF
TRBV4-2	TRBD2	NA	TRBJ2-5	15	TGTGCCAGCAGCCTTAGCGGGGGGGCCGGAGAGACCCAGTACTTC	CASSLSGGAGETQYF
TRBV10-3	NA	once	TRBJ2-3	19	TGTGCCATCAGTGTAGACGGTTGGGACCCAGACGGTGGGACAGATACGCAGTATTTT	CAISVDGWDPDGGTDTQYF
TRBV5-1	NA	NA	TRBJ2-1	12	TGCGCCAGCAGCCAACTAGAGAATGAGCAGTTCTTC	CASSQLENEQFF
TRBV11-2	NA	NA	TRBJ2-7	12	TGTGCCAGCAGCTTACAGTCCTACGAGCAGTACTTC	CASSLQSYEQYF
TRBV29-1	NA	NA	TRBJ2-5	13	TGCAGCGTCCTCAGGGGAGATCAAGAGACCCAGTACTTC	CSVLRGDQETQYF
TRBV25-1	NA	NA	TRBJ2-3	15	TGTGCCAGCAGTGTAGGGCTGGGCCCGGGCTATACGCAGTATTTT	CASSVGLGPGYTQYF
TRBV5-5	NA	few	TRBJ1-6	11	TGTGCCAGCAGCTTGGACTCACCCCTCCACTTT	CASSLDSPLHF
TRBV12-5	TRBD1	NA	TRBJ1-2	14	TGTGCTAGTGGTTTGAAGGACAGGGACTATGGCTACACCTTC	CASGLKDRDYGYTF
TRBV6-6	NA	NA	TRBJ2-1	12	TGTGCCAGCAGTTACGGGGCAGTTCAGCAGTTCTTC	CASSYGAVQQFF
TRBV6-5	NA	few	TRBJ2-5	15	TGTGCCAGCAGTTACTCGATGGGGAGTCAAGAGACCCAGTACTTC	CASSYSMGSQETQYF
TRBV27	TRBD1	few	TRBJ1-3	16	TGTGCCAGCAGTCCACAGGGGATTAACTCTGGAAACACCATATATTTT	CASSPQGINSGNTIYF
TRBV29-1	TRBD2	few	TRBJ2-5	13	TGCAGCGTCGCCAGCGGGGGCCAAGAGACCCAGTACTTC	CSVASGGQETQYF
TRBV29-1	NA	NA	TRBJ2-2	14	TGCAGCGTTGAAGGGGTTGGACGTGGCGGGGAGCTGTTTTTT	CSVEGVGRGGELFF
TRBV6-5	NA	NA	TRBJ2-5	11	TGTGCCAGCAAACACCGGGAGACCCAGTACTTC	CASKHRETQYF
TRBV6-5	TRBD2	NA	TRBJ2-7	16	TGTGCCAGCAGTTACGGGGAGCCGAGCGGGGGAAAGGAGCAGTACTTC	CASSYGEPSGGKEQYF
TRBV6-6	NA	NA	TRBJ1-2	13	TGTGCCAGCAGTTACGTGGGAGGGGCTGGCTACACCTTC	CASSYVGGAGYTF
TRBV5-6	NA	NA	TRBJ1-1	14	TGTGCCAGCAGCTTGGGAGGGGCTCGGGGCGATGCTTTCTTT	CASSLGGARGDAFF
TRBV29-1	NA	NA	TRBJ1-5	12	TGCAACCACCGGGGAGGGTGGGGGCCCCAGCATTTT	CNHRGGWGPQHF
TRBV5-1	NA	once	TRBJ2-5	15	TGCGCCAGCAGCTTACCAGGGACCCGAGTAGAGACCCAGTACTTC	CASSLPGTRVETQYF
TRBV19	NA	few	TRBJ1-4	17	TGTGCCAGTAGTATAAGCTTCGGAGGGCAGGGGCATGAAAAACTGTTTTTT	CASSISFGGQGHEKLFF
TRBV5-6	NA	NA	TRBJ2-4	13	TGTGCCAGCAGTTCGGGTGCCTCTGCTATTCAGTACTTC	CASSSGASAIQYF
TRBV4-1	NA	few	TRBJ1-1	13	TGCGCCAGCAGTCAGAAGGGTTGGACTGAAGCTTTCTTT	CASSQKGWTEAFF
TRBV6-5	TRBD2	few	TRBJ2-3	15	TGTGCCAGCAGTTACTCTCGGCGGGGGGCGGATACGCAGTATTTT	CASSYSRRGADTQYF
TRBV9	NA	NA	TRBJ1-1	14	TGTGCCAGCAGCCTCCGACGGGAGGGCACTGAAGCTTTCTTT	CASSLRREGTEAFF
TRBV30	NA	NA	TRBJ1-3	14	TGTGCCTGGAGTGTAGGAGTCGCTGGAAACACCATATATTTT	CAWSVGVAGNTIYF
TRBV2	NA	NA	TRBJ2-6	13	TGTGCCAGCATTATCTCTGGGGCCAACGTCCTGACTTTC	CASIISGANVLTF
TRBV2	TRBD1	few	TRBJ2-7	17	TGTGCCAGCAGTGGTTGGACCCGACAGGGGGCGTCCACTGAGCAGTACTTC	CASSGWTRQGASTEQYF
TRBV4-2	TRBD2	many	TRBJ2-7	14	TGTGCCAGCAGCCAATCTAGCGGGGGTTACGAGCAGTACTTC	CASSQSSGGYEQYF
TRBV11-2	NA	NA	TRBJ2-3	13	TGTGCCAGCAGCTTAGGCAGGGGAGATACGCAGTATTTT	CASSLGRGDTQYF
TRBV29-1	TRBD1	few	TRBJ1-1	13	TGCAGCCCCGAGACAGGGGTGGGCACTGAAGCTTTCTTT	CSPETGVGTEAFF
TRBV4-1	NA	NA	TRBJ1-1	13	TGCGCCAGCAGCTTACACAGGAACACTGAAGCTTTCTTT	CASSLHRNTEAFF
TRBV15	TRBD2	NA	TRBJ2-3	18	TGTGCCACCAGCAGAGATTTCTCGGCTAGCGGGGCCGGAGATACGCAGTATTTT	CATSRDFSASGAGDTQYF
TRBV5-1	NA	few	TRBJ2-2	13	TGCGCCAGCAGCTCGGGCAGAACCGGGGAGCTGTTTTTT	CASSSGRTGELFF
TRBV2	NA	NA	TRBJ2-6	15	TGTGCCACCGAGACAGGCATCTCTGGGGCCAACGTCCTGACTTTC	CATETGISGANVLTF